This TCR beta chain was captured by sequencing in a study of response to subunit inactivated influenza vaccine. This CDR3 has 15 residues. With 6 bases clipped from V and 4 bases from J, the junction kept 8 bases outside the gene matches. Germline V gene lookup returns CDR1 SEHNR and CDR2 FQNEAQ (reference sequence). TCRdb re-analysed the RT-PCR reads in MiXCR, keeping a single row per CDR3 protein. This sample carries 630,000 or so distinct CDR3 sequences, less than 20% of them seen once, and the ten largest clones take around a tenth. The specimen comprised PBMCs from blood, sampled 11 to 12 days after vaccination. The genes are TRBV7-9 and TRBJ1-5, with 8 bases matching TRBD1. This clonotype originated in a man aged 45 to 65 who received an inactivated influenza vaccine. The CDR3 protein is CASSRTGPGNQPQHF. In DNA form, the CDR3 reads TGTGCCAGCAGTAGGACAGGGCCGGGAAATCAGCCCCAGCATTTT.